This entry features one TCR beta chain sequence. CDR1 is LGHDT, CDR2 YNNKEL, per germline (reference sequence). The CDR3 has 19 residues. Trimming removed 0 bases from V and 5 bases from J; junction bases left unmatched: 10. These data are taken from a study of control samples from healthy donors and cancer patients. Assay used: immunoSEQ multiplex PCR; TCRdb lists only in-frame clones, some missing. The table has 140,000 to 150,000 clones, approximately 93% seen once; the top ten hold more than 4.5%. The sequence derives from a man aged 18 to 30 in good health. The chain employs TRBV3-1 (or the pseudogene TRBV3-2) and TRBJ2-3; 14 bases match TRBD2. Sequenced: blood. CDR3 DNA sequence: TGTGCCAGCAGCCAAGAAGGCGGACTAGCGGGAGGCCGGGGAGATACGCAGTATTTT. It is translated as CASSQEGGLAGGRGDTQYF.